These 26 T cell receptor beta chains were sequenced from one sample in a study of PD-1 blockade in mismatch repair-deficient tumors. Here immunoSEQ multiplex PCR was the method, and the copy in TCRdb shows in-frame clones only, minus some. The table records around 68,000 clones, about 78% of them present only once. This sample comprised peripheral blood, obtained 2 weeks after starting pembrolizumab. The receptors shown here come from an adult with mismatch repair-deficient cancer.

This clone was observed once. V and J are TRBV10-3 and TRBJ2-1; TRBD2 agrees at 9 bases. Losses at the gene ends were 3 bases for V and 9 bases for J; bases not matched to a gene: 12. This CDR3 is 16 amino acids long. Germline V gene sequence: CDR1 ENHRY, CDR2 SYGVKD. CDR3 DNA sequence: TGTGCCATCAGTGACCGAGTAGGGACTAGCAATGCTGAGCAGTTCTTC. Translation: CAISDRVGTSNAEQFF.

The V call is TRBV5-1, the J call TRBJ2-1; 14 bases agree with TRBD2. Per germline, CDR1 SGHRS and CDR2 YFSETQ. The V and J ends lost 6 bases and 7 bases, in that order; junction bases with no gene match: 3. CDR3 size: 14 residues. CDR3 protein: CASTGLAGGNEQFF. The CDR3 DNA sequence: TGCGCCAGCACCGGACTAGCGGGAGGTAATGAGCAGTTCTTC. Full variable domain (rest looked up from reference TRBV5-1 and TRBJ2-1): KAGVTQTPRYLIKTRGQQVTLSCSPISGHRSVSWYQQTPGQGLQFLFEYFSETQRNKGNFPGRFSGRQFSNSRSEMNVSTLELGDSALYLCASTGLAGGNEQFFGPGTRLTVL.

The V gene is TRBV5-6, the J gene TRBJ1-5; 10 nucleotides agree with TRBD1. CDR3 length equals 16 residues. The V gene end was trimmed by 2 bases and the J gene end by 5 bases; junction bases not matched to a gene: 7. Germline V CDR1 and CDR2: SGHDT, YYEEEE. Here the CDR3 DNA reads TGTGCCAGCAGCTTAAGTGGACAGGGGGTTCATCAGCCCCAGCATTTT. It translates to CASSLSGQGVHQPQHF.

This clone was detected once. J is TRBJ2-7 and V is TRBV11-3, with D possibly matching TRBD2 (6 bases). Looked up from germline, CDR1 is SGHNT and CDR2 is YENEEA. This CDR3 spans 15 amino acids. V was shortened by 2 bases and J by 3 bases, with 14 bases between the two germline ends. DNA of the CDR3: TGTGCCAGCAGCTTATATAGTAGCGGCGGCTACGAGCAGTACTTC. Its translation is CASSLYSSGGYEQYF.

V and J are TRBV7-9 and TRBJ2-2, with TRBD2 identical over 14 bases. This CDR3 contains 17 residues. Germline-derived CDR1 and CDR2 are SEHNR and FQNEAQ (reference sequence). J lost 2 bases, V lost 3 bases, and 2 bases had no gene match. The CDR3 is CASSLGLAGANTGELFF. The CDR3 nucleotides are TGTGCCAGCAGCTTGGGACTAGCGGGAGCTAACACCGGGGAGCTGTTTTTT.

The chain couples TRBV11-1 to TRBJ1-4, with 7 bases matching TRBD1. CDR3 length: 14 residues. V trimming: 6 bases; J trimming: 7 bases; junction bases outside the gene matches: 8. Germline V gives CDR1 SGHAT, CDR2 FQDESV (reference sequence). This chain's CDR3 is CASSRTGRSEKLFF. The CDR3, as DNA: TGTGCCAGCAGTAGGACAGGTCGGAGTGAAAAACTGTTTTTT.

J is TRBJ2-1 and V is TRBV14; 12 positions agree with TRBD2. The V and J ends lost 8 bases and 7 bases, in that order; junction bases with no gene match: 9. This CDR3 contains 15 residues. Germline loops: CDR1 SGHDN, CDR2 FVKESK. The CDR3 protein is CASASTSGSWNEQFF. CDR3 bases: TGTGCCAGCGCCTCGACTAGCGGGAGTTGGAATGAGCAGTTCTTC.

The V gene is TRBV10-3, the J gene TRBJ1-5; D may be TRBD1 (6 bases). V shed 10 bases and J shed 3 bases, with 25 bases lying between them. The CDR3 extends over 17 amino acids. CDR1 and CDR2 (germline): ENHRY, SYGVKD. Written as DNA, the CDR3 is TGTGCCACCGGAAATGGGGGCCAGGTCTATATCAATCAGCCCCAGCATTTT. This gives the protein CATGNGGQVYINQPQHF.

V and J are TRBV13 and TRBJ1-2; D is unresolved. With 0 bases removed from V and 1 base from J, the gap between germline ends came to 9 bases. The V gene's germline CDR1 is PRHDT and CDR2 FYEKMQ (reference sequence). CDR3 length: 15 residues. The DNA for the CDR3 is TGTGCCAGCAGCTTAGGCCAGGAGGATAACTATGGCTACACCTTC. This gives the protein CASSLGQEDNYGYTF.

This chain joins TRBV27 and TRBJ2-5, with TRBD1 as a possible D gene (5 bases). Germline V lookup: CDR1 MNHEY, CDR2 SMNVEV (reference sequence). V lost 3 bases to trimming and J lost 5 bases, with 10 bases between them. This CDR3 spans 13 amino acids. CDR3 amino acids: CASSFLGQETQYF. The CDR3, as DNA: TGTGCCAGCAGTTTCCTGGGGCAGGAGACCCAGTACTTC.

J is TRBJ1-1 and V is TRBV30; 7 nucleotides agree with TRBD1. V gave up 3 bases and J gave up 3 bases; unmatched junction bases: 1. The CDR3 runs 12 residues. The germline V gene encodes CDR1 GTSNPN and CDR2 SVGIG (reference sequence). The CDR3 nucleotides are TGTGCCTGGAGGCAGGGGGACACTGAAGCTTTCTTT. Residues: CAWRQGDTEAFF.

Comment on this clone: The junction differs from germline at one of its ends, possibly a read error. The rearrangement links TRBV7-7 to TRBJ2-2, with D perhaps matching TRBD1 or TRBD2 (5 bases each). Looked up from germline, CDR1 is SSHAT and CDR2 is FNYEAQ (reference sequence). This CDR3 spans 12 amino acids. The DNA for the CDR3 is TGTGCTAGCAGCAGGGAGTCCGGGGAGCTGTTTTTT. Translated, it gives CASSRESGELFF.

This sequence joins TRBV11-3 and TRBJ2-1, with 10 bases fitting TRBD2. This CDR3 is built from 16 residues. CDR1 SGHNT and CDR2 YENEEA come from the germline V gene. With 2 bases clipped from V and 9 bases from J, the junction kept 10 bases outside the gene matches. CDR3 in amino acids: CASSLTLAGVLGEQFF. CDR3 DNA sequence: TGTGCCAGCAGCTTAACCCTAGCGGGAGTTTTGGGTGAGCAGTTCTTC. The whole variable domain, remainder taken from reference TRBV11-3 and TRBJ2-1, is EAGVVQSPRYKIIEKKQPVAFWCNPISGHNTLYWYLQNLGQGPELLIRYENEEAVDDSQLPKDRFSAERLKGVDSTLKIQPAELGDSAVYLCASSLTLAGVLGEQFFGPGTRLTVL.

This clone was counted a single time. The J gene is TRBJ2-3, the V gene TRBV14; 12 bases are a match to TRBD2. Per germline, CDR1 SGHDN and CDR2 FVKESK. The CDR3 runs to 14 residues. V dropped 7 bases and J dropped 6; count of bases not matched to a gene: 5. The CDR3 here is CASNLAGGSDTQYF. The CDR3 nucleotides are TGTGCCAGCAACCTAGCGGGAGGGAGTGATACGCAGTATTTT.

The rearrangement joins TRBV18 to TRBJ2-2; the match to TRBD1 covers 9 bases. The germline CDR1 and CDR2 sequences are KGHSH and LQKENI. This CDR3 comprises 16 residues. V gave up 4 bases and J gave up 5 bases; unmatched junction bases: 8. CDR3 residues: CASSQKTGGQTGELFF. For the CDR3, the DNA is TGTGCCAGCTCACAAAAGACAGGGGGACAGACCGGGGAGCTGTTTTTT.

The chain joins TRBV11-2 to TRBJ1-2, with D perhaps matching TRBD1 (5 bases). CDR1 is SGHAT, CDR2 FQNNGV, per germline. V lost 4 bases and J lost 4, with 13 bases in between. This CDR3 has 14 amino acids. The CDR3 spells CASSSSGTVYGYTF. CDR3 nucleotides: TGTGCCAGCAGCTCGTCCGGGACGGTCTATGGCTACACCTTC.

The genes are TRBV9 and TRBJ2-3, with D possibly TRBD2 on 5 matching bases. The CDR3 is 14 amino acids. Germline V gene data show CDR1 as SGDLS and CDR2 as YYNGEE. V lost 1 base and J 6 bases, leaving 12 bases between the germline ends. Here the CDR3 reads CASSVSEAGDTQYF. CDR3 nucleotide sequence: TGTGCCAGCAGCGTAAGTGAGGCGGGCGATACGCAGTATTTT.

The chain uses TRBV5-6 and TRBJ2-1, with 9 bases that match TRBD2. Germline lookup yields CDR1 SGHDT and CDR2 YYEEEE. The CDR3 covers 16 residues. J was trimmed by 4 bases and V by 2 bases; bases with no gene match: 7. The CDR3: CASSFSLAGLYNEQFF. The CDR3 DNA is TGTGCCAGCAGCTTTAGTCTAGCGGGACTTTACAATGAGCAGTTCTTC.

V usage is TRBV15 and J usage is TRBJ2-7; tentatively, D is TRBD1 (6 bases). The V end lost 0 bases, the J end lost 6 bases, and 15 bases lay between the germline ends. The CDR3 is made up of 15 amino acids. Germline V lookup: CDR1 LNHNV, CDR2 YYDKDF (reference sequence). The CDR3 sequence: CATSRDRDTGGEQYF. CDR3 DNA sequence: TGTGCCACCAGCAGAGACCGGGACACGGGCGGCGAGCAGTACTTC.

The chain has TRBV5-4 and TRBJ2-7; 12 bases align to TRBD2. The germline V gene encodes CDR1 SGHNT and CDR2 YYREEE (reference sequence). The CDR3 runs to 15 residues. The V gene end was trimmed by 4 bases and the J gene end by 6 bases; junction bases not matched to a gene: 8. The CDR3 sequence: CASSNRTSGTREQYF. DNA for the CDR3: TGTGCCAGCAGCAATCGGACTAGCGGGACTCGCGAGCAGTACTTC.

Only one count was recorded for this clone. V and J are TRBV19 and TRBJ1-3; no reliable D call. The CDR3 has 15 amino acids. V lost 9 bases and J 1 base, leaving 16 bases between the germline ends. Germline V gene sequence: CDR1 LNHDA, CDR2 SQIVND (reference sequence). CDR3 nucleotides: TGTGCCAGCCCCCCGGAGGGATGGTCTGGAAACACCATATATTTT. Protein sequence: CASPPEGWSGNTIYF.

The rearrangement joins TRBV27 to TRBJ2-1; no clear D. The CDR3 has 15 amino acids. The V gene's germline CDR1 is MNHEY and CDR2 SMNVEV (reference sequence). With 5 bases removed from V and 6 bases from J, the gap between germline ends came to 17 bases. CDR3 in amino acids: CASSPRKEWVNEQFF. Written as DNA, the CDR3 is TGTGCCAGCAGTCCTCGGAAAGAGTGGGTCAATGAGCAGTTCTTC.

This clone has only one observation. The sample carries other DNA sequences with the same CDR3. This chain links TRBV29-1 with TRBJ2-7; 8 nucleotides match TRBD1. From germline, CDR1 is SQVTM and CDR2 ANQGSEA. The ends lost 3 bases at V and 4 bases at J; junction bases unmatched: 8. The CDR3 has 14 amino acids. The CDR3, as DNA: TGCAGCGTTGATCTCGGACAGGGACTTTACGAGCAGTACTTC. Its protein product is CSVDLGQGLYEQYF.

V gene TRBV28 combines with J gene TRBJ2-7; a weak D match, TRBD2 (6 bases). Germline V CDR1 and CDR2: MDHEN, SYDVKM. The CDR3 sequence is 11 residues long. V was clipped by 10 bases and J by 11 bases, with 18 bases between them. This CDR3 reads CATLAGGSEYF. The CDR3 bases are TGTGCCACCCTAGCCGGGGGATCTGAGTACTTC.

This clone was observed once. The chain links TRBV9 to TRBJ2-1, with TRBD2 matching over 9 bases. Germline V gene sequence: CDR1 SGDLS, CDR2 YYNGEE. The CDR3 sequence is 16 residues long. V was clipped by 4 bases and J by 3 bases; unmatched bases: 8. The CDR3 reads CASSTTAGGFYNEQFF. The CDR3 region has the DNA TGTGCCAGCAGCACCACAGCGGGAGGATTCTACAATGAGCAGTTCTTC.

V gene TRBV11-2 combines with J gene TRBJ2-1, with a weak D call TRBD2 (6 bases). Trimming took 2 bases from V and 7 from J, leaving 9 bases between them. The CDR3 contains 13 residues. Germline V gives CDR1 SGHAT, CDR2 FQNNGV. CDR3 coding DNA: TGTGCCAGCAGCTTATTCGGGAGAAATGAGCAGTTCTTC. Translation: CASSLFGRNEQFF.